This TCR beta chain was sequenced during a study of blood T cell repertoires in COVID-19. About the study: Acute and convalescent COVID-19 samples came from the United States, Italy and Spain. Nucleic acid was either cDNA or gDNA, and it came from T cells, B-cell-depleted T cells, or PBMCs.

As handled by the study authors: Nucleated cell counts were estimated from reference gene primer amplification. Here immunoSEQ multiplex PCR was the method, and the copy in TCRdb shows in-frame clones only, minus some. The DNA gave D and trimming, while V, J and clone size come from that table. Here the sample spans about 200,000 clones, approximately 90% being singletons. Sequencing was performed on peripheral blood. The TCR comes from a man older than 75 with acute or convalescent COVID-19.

DNA for the CDR3: TGTGCCAGCTCACCGCCAGGGGGGAATTCACCCCTCCACTTT. It codes for CASSPPGGNSPLHF. The genes are TRBV18 and TRBJ1-6; 7 nucleotides agree with TRBD1. There are 14 residues in the CDR3. Germline values: CDR1 KGHSH, CDR2 LQKENI. The trim removed 3 bases at V and 7 bases at J, leaving 3 bases unmatched.